Listed here are 12 T cell receptor beta chains from one sample, sequenced in a study of blood T cells in healthy people across ages. PCR was performed a second time for 7 to 11 cycles using a sample-barcoded 5' primer and a J-beta primer mix. Each CDR3 protein is one row after TCRdb ran MiXCR on the 5' RACE reads. The repertoire holds around 900,000 distinct CDR3 sequences, with roughly half as singletons. The sequenced sample was blood. Receptors originate from a woman in her sixties or seventies in good health.

The chain uses TRBV9 and TRBJ2-5; tentatively, D is TRBD2 (6 bases). The V end was cut by 4 bases, the J end by 7 bases, with 17 bases between. Germline loops: CDR1 SGDLS, CDR2 YYNGEE. The CDR3 totals 14 residues. The CDR3 sequence is CASSTTRGMGTQYF. In nucleotides, the CDR3 is TGTGCCAGCAGCACCACCCGGGGGATGGGGACCCAGTACTTC.

This clonotype appeared a single time. Compared with germline, one end of the junction differs, possibly owing to a read error. The rearrangement links TRBV29-1 to TRBJ2-1; D possibly corresponds to TRBD2 (5 bases). This CDR3 spans 11 amino acids. Germline lookup yields CDR1 SQVTM and CDR2 ANQGSEA. The CDR3 is CNVDEGEVQFF. The DNA of the CDR3 is TGCAACGTTGACGAGGGTGAAGTACAGTTCTTC.

This rearrangement joins TRBV3-1 to TRBJ2-1; maybe TRBD2 (5 bases). The length of the CDR3 is 18 residues. Germline V gives CDR1 LGHDT, CDR2 YNNKEL (reference sequence). V was shortened by 2 bases and J by 5 bases, with 22 bases between the two germline ends. The CDR3 region has the DNA TGTGCCAGCAGCCAACTGAGGACTCAACGAATCACTAACAATGAGCAGTTCTTC. This codes for CASSQLRTQRITNNEQFF.

V and J are TRBV15 and TRBJ1-6, with unresolved D. V was pared by 4 bases and J by 8 bases, with 15 bases between. Germline V gives CDR1 LNHNV, CDR2 YYDKDF (reference sequence). CDR3 length: 15 amino acids. The CDR3 bases are TGTGCCACCAGCATTGACAATCTCCGGCATTCACCCCTCCACTTT. Residues: CATSIDNLRHSPLHF.

The chain uses TRBV29-1 and TRBJ2-1, with 8 positions matching TRBD2. Germline CDR1 and CDR2: SQVTM and ANQGSEA. V lost 4 bases, J lost 3 bases, and 5 bases stayed unmatched. The CDR3 has 14 residues. The CDR3 nucleotides read TGCAGCGTTGGGGTCGGGAGGGACTACAATGAGCAGTTCTTC. This translates into CSVGVGRDYNEQFF.

There are a few counts of this clonotype. J is TRBJ1-1 and V is TRBV4-2; 8 nucleotides agree with TRBD1. The germline CDR1 and CDR2 sequences are LGHNA and YNFKEQ. This CDR3 contains 14 residues. The J segment lost 4 bases and the V segment lost 1 base, leaving 2 bases of the junction unmatched. CDR3 sequence: CASSQAQGGTEAFF. In DNA, the CDR3 is TGTGCCAGCAGCCAAGCACAGGGGGGCACTGAAGCTTTCTTT.

This clonotype has a handful of counts. The chain combines TRBV9 with TRBJ2-3; D possibly matches TRBD1 or TRBD2 (5 bases each). The CDR3 length is 15 residues. Germline lookup yields CDR1 SGDLS and CDR2 YYNGEE. Trimming cost V 4 bases and J 2 bases, with 14 bases left between them. CDR3 bases: TGTGCCAGCAGCCAGAGGGGAGCCGACACAGATACGCAGTATTTT. It yields the protein CASSQRGADTDTQYF.

The rearrangement links TRBV6-5 to TRBJ1-2; 7 bases map to TRBD1. The CDR3 is 16 residues long. Germline V CDR1 and CDR2: MNHEY, SVGAGI. The ends lost 0 bases at V and 8 bases at J; junction bases unmatched: 12. For the CDR3, the DNA is TGTGCCAGCAGTTACTCCGGACTTCAGGGGGTTGGCGGCTACACCTTC. It specifies CASSYSGLQGVGGYTF.

This clonotype was recorded a few times. The V gene is TRBV7-2, the J gene TRBJ2-7, with D hard to call. Between the trimmed V and J ends, which lost 4 bases and 2 bases, there was a span of 12 bases. The CDR3 covers 14 residues. Germline V gene sequence: CDR1 SGHTA, CDR2 FQGNSA. The CDR3 is CASSSLSGPYEQYF. The CDR3 DNA reads TGTGCCAGCAGCTCCCTTTCAGGTCCCTACGAGCAGTACTTC.

This clonotype was recorded once. It may be a read error: a sequence one base away is much more abundant. The rearrangement joins TRBV20-1 to TRBJ2-6; D unclear. The CDR3 has 13 amino acids. V was trimmed by 4 bases and J by 2 bases, leaving 6 bases between them. Germline values: CDR1 DFQATT, CDR2 SNEGSKA (reference sequence). CDR3 sequence reads: CSAMRPGANVLTF. CDR3 nucleotides: TGCAGTGCTATGCGCCCTGGGGCCAACGTCCTGACTTTC.

The rearrangement joins TRBV6-2 or TRBV6-3 to TRBJ2-1; TRBD2 agrees at 11 bases. From germline, CDR1 is MNHEY and CDR2 SVGEGT. This CDR3 has 14 residues. V was clipped by 5 bases and J by 9 bases; unmatched bases: 6. The CDR3, as DNA: TGTGCCAGCAGTGATAGCGGGAGGGCTGGTGAGCAGTTCTTC. It yields the protein CASSDSGRAGEQFF.

The chain joins TRBV12-3 or TRBV12-4 to TRBJ2-3, with 9 bases fitting TRBD2. J gave up 3 bases and V 3 bases, and 4 bases lay outside the gene matches. CDR3 length: 15 residues. The CDR3 spells CASSFLAGKTDTQYF. The CDR3 nucleotides are TGTGCCAGCAGTTTCCTAGCGGGGAAAACAGATACGCAGTATTTT.